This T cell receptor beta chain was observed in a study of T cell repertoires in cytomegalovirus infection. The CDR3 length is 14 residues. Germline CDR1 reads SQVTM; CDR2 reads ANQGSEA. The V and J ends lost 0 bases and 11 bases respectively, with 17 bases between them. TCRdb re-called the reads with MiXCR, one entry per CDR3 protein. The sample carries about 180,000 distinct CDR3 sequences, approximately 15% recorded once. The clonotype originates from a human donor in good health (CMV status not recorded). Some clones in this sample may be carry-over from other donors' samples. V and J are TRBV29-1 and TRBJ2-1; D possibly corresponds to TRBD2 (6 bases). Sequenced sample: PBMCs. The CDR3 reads CSVEEERREAKQFF. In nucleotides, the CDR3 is TGCAGCGTTGAAGAAGAGAGGCGGGAAGCAAAGCAGTTCTTC.